Listed here are 29 T cell receptor beta chains from one sample, sequenced in a study of blood T cells in healthy people across ages. The second PCR ran roughly 6 to 11 cycles with a sample-barcoded 5' primer and J-beta primers. MiXCR, run by TCRdb on the 5' RACE reads, gives a single entry per CDR3 protein. Here the sample spans fewer than 2,000,000 distinct CDR3 sequences, roughly a third being singletons. Sequencing used blood. These receptors came from a woman in her twenties or thirties in good health.

The chain joins TRBV7-9 to TRBJ2-1, with D possibly called TRBD1 or TRBD2 (5 bases each). This CDR3 is built from 15 residues. Between the trimmed V and J ends, which lost 6 bases and 6 bases, there was a span of 18 bases. CDR1 is SEHNR and CDR2 is FQNEAQ in the germline V gene (reference sequence). CDR3 sequence (DNA): TGTGCCAGCAGTCCGCCGGGACCGATCCTCAATGAGCAGTTCTTC. It yields the protein CASSPPGPILNEQFF.

The V gene is TRBV29-1, the J gene TRBJ1-2; 9 positions agree with TRBD1. The CDR3 is made up of 11 amino acids. The germline CDR1 and CDR2 sequences are SQVTM and ANQGSEA. V lost 5 bases to trimming and J lost 8 bases; unmatched junction nucleotides: 3. The CDR3 sequence is CSVYTGGGYTF. CDR3 nucleotide sequence: TGCAGCGTTTATACAGGGGGCGGCTACACCTTC.

The chain is built from TRBV9 and TRBJ2-3, with 9 bases that match TRBD2. Germline values: CDR1 SGDLS, CDR2 YYNGEE. This CDR3 spans 17 amino acids. V trimming: 0 bases; J trimming: 4 bases; junction bases outside the gene matches: 9. The CDR3 protein is CASSVEGGGGASDTQYF. DNA for the CDR3: TGTGCCAGCAGCGTAGAAGGTGGCGGGGGGGCCTCAGATACGCAGTATTTT.

V usage is TRBV4-1 and J usage is TRBJ2-3; 7 bases are shared with TRBD2. This CDR3 comprises 13 residues. The J segment lost 4 bases and the V segment lost 4 bases, leaving 2 bases of the junction unmatched. Germline V CDR1 and CDR2: MGHRA, YSYEKL. Here the CDR3 reads CASSRLASDTQYF. The CDR3 nucleotides read TGCGCCAGCAGCCGACTAGCCTCAGATACGCAGTATTTT.

This clonotype occurred a few times. At one end the junction does not follow the germline gene, possibly because of a read error. V gene TRBV4-1 combines with J gene TRBJ2-5; possible D gene TRBD2, 5 bases. Germline V gene sequence: CDR1 MGHRA, CDR2 YSYEKL. The CDR3 covers 12 residues. CDR3 residues: CANSQEGETQYF. Written as DNA, the CDR3 is TGCGCCAACAGCCAAGAGGGAGAGACCCAGTACTTC.

This clonotype was counted a few times. This chain connects TRBV11-2 to TRBJ2-7, with 10 bases that match TRBD1. V shed 1 base and J 5 bases; nucleotides not matched to a gene: 5. The CDR3 runs 15 residues. Germline lookup yields CDR1 SGHAT and CDR2 FQNNGV. The CDR3 loop is CASSLVTGGIDEQYF. In DNA form, the CDR3 reads TGTGCCAGCAGCTTAGTGACAGGGGGCATCGACGAGCAGTACTTC.

This clonotype was seen more than once but under ten times. The chain combines TRBV20-1 with TRBJ1-1; tentative D call: TRBD1 (6 bases). The germline V gene encodes CDR1 DFQATT and CDR2 SNEGSKA (reference sequence). The V end lost 1 base, the J end lost 1 base, and 10 bases lay between the germline ends. This CDR3 spans 14 amino acids. CDR3 bases: TGCAGTGCTAGAGTTCTAGGGGGGAACACTGAAGCTTTCTTT. Protein product: CSARVLGGNTEAFF.

As regards this clonotype: One junction end does not reproduce the germline sequence, and a read error may be involved. The chain couples TRBV4-2 to TRBJ2-6, with D perhaps matching TRBD1 (5 bases). Germline V gives CDR1 LGHNA, CDR2 YNFKEQ. CDR3 length: 17 amino acids. The CDR3 region has the DNA TGTGCCAGCAATATTCTGTCATCTGGCTCTGGGGCCAACGTCCCGACTTTC. As protein: CASNILSSGSGANVPTF.

The chain uses TRBV24-1 and TRBJ2-1; D perhaps matches TRBD2 (5 bases). V was pared by 8 bases and J by 9 bases, with 16 bases between. From germline, CDR1 is KGHDR and CDR2 SFDVKD. The CDR3 covers 13 residues. Here the CDR3 DNA reads TGTGCCACCACTAGTCCGGGAAAGGCTGAGCAGTTCTTC. This gives the protein CATTSPGKAEQFF.

This clonotype was seen many times. CDR3 nucleotides: TGCAGCGCCTCACTAGCGGGACGCACAGATACGCAGTATTTT. This codes for CSASLAGRTDTQYF. The chain couples TRBV20-1 to TRBJ2-3; 10 bases map to TRBD2. CDR3 length: 14 residues. The germline CDR1 and CDR2 sequences are DFQATT and SNEGSKA (reference sequence).

The chain is built from TRBV2 and TRBJ1-4; D is undetermined. This CDR3 region has 13 residues. Trimming shortened V by 5 bases and J by 8 bases, and 12 bases separated the two germline ends. Germline V gives CDR1 SNHLY, CDR2 FYNNEI. The CDR3 sequence: CASSSERSEKLFF. CDR3 nucleotides: TGTGCCAGCAGTTCCGAAAGGAGCGAAAAACTGTTTTTT.

Only a few counts were recorded for this clonotype. The rearrangement uses TRBV4-1 and TRBJ1-1, with D unclear. V lost 4 bases and J 0 bases, leaving 12 bases between the germline ends. CDR1 and CDR2 from the germline V gene are MGHRA and YSYEKL. CDR3 length equals 15 residues. CDR3 nucleotide sequence: TGCGCCAGCAGCCTTCGTCAGGAATTGAACACTGAAGCTTTCTTT. This gives the protein CASSLRQELNTEAFF.

The chain has TRBV4-2 and TRBJ1-5, with D perhaps matching TRBD1 (6 bases). The ends were cut back, 1 base at V and 0 bases at J, with 10 bases in the middle. The CDR3 has 16 amino acids. The germline V gene encodes CDR1 LGHNA and CDR2 YNFKEQ. The CDR3 region has the DNA TGTGCCAGCAGCCAAGCGGCAGGGGATAGCAATCAGCCCCAGCATTTT. It specifies CASSQAAGDSNQPQHF.

This clonotype was counted at least ten times. This chain uses TRBV6-5 with TRBJ2-7; TRBD2 is a possible D gene (5 bases). Looked up from germline, CDR1 is MNHEY and CDR2 is SVGAGI. The CDR3 covers 15 residues. V was shortened by 3 bases and J by 0 bases, with 12 bases between the two germline ends. The CDR3 spells CASSYQRPSSYEQYF. Here the CDR3 DNA reads TGTGCCAGCAGTTATCAGCGGCCGAGCTCCTACGAGCAGTACTTC.

V usage is TRBV4-1 and J usage is TRBJ1-1; D remains ambiguous. V shed 1 base and J shed 0 bases, with 9 bases lying between them. Germline-derived CDR1 and CDR2 are MGHRA and YSYEKL. The CDR3 loop spans 15 amino acids. The CDR3 nucleotides read TGCGCCAGCAGCCAAGCGTCCAGTTTGAACACTGAAGCTTTCTTT. As protein: CASSQASSLNTEAFF.

This clonotype was observed many times. The chain employs TRBV4-1 and TRBJ2-7; tentatively, D is TRBD1 (5 bases). The CDR3 runs to 18 residues. The germline V gene has CDR1 MGHRA and CDR2 YSYEKL. Trimming cost V 4 bases and J 6 bases, with 28 bases left between them. In DNA form, the CDR3 reads TGCGCCAGCAGCCTGGGGCTAGTTGGCGCCCGCCTCCTAAGCGAGCAGTACTTC. The encoded protein is CASSLGLVGARLLSEQYF.

This clonotype was seen more than once but under ten times. The V gene is TRBV18, the J gene TRBJ2-5, with D perhaps matching TRBD1 (6 bases). The tail of the sequence fits TRBJ2-7 better, so the J call may be wrong. CDR3 length: 16 residues. Germline V lookup: CDR1 KGHSH, CDR2 LQKENI. DNA for the CDR3: TGTGCCAGCTCACCACCAACGGGCGGCAGGGGAAGCGAGCAGTACTTC. This translates into CASSPPTGGRGSEQYF.

This sequence joins TRBV5-1 and TRBJ2-1; tentatively, D is TRBD1 or TRBD2 (5 bases each). Trimming removed 8 bases at V and 0 bases at J, with 15 bases between. The CDR3 contains 15 residues. Germline assignment: CDR1 SGHRS and CDR2 YFSETQ. The CDR3 sequence is CASKGAGSSYNEQFF. CDR3 coding DNA: TGCGCCAGTAAAGGAGCAGGGAGCTCCTACAATGAGCAGTTCTTC. The whole variable domain, filled in from reference TRBV5-1 and TRBJ2-1, reads KAGVTQTPRYLIKTRGQQVTLSCSPISGHRSVSWYQQTPGQGLQFLFEYFSETQRNKGNFPGRFSGRQFSNSRSEMNVSTLELGDSALYLCASKGAGSSYNEQFFGPGTRLTVL.

This clonotype was found many times. J is TRBJ1-1 and V is TRBV12-3 or TRBV12-4, with D hard to call. Trimming took 5 bases from V and 4 from J, leaving 8 bases between them. The CDR3 sequence is 12 residues long. The CDR3 spells CASSPAGTEAFF. In nucleotides, the CDR3 is TGTGCCAGCAGTCCTGCGGGCACTGAAGCTTTCTTT.

A few counts support this clonotype. This chain links TRBV6-6 with TRBJ2-5, with 8 bases that match TRBD1. Losses at the gene ends were 6 bases for V and 4 bases for J; bases not matched to a gene: 7. Germline V gives CDR1 MNHNY, CDR2 SVGAGI (reference sequence). This CDR3 is 14 amino acids long. The CDR3 is CASRSDRGAETQYF. The CDR3 nucleotides read TGTGCCAGCAGATCAGACAGGGGTGCAGAGACCCAGTACTTC.

This sequence joins TRBV30 and TRBJ2-7; D uncertain. Germline V gene data show CDR1 as GTSNPN and CDR2 as SVGIG (reference sequence). Trimming removed 0 bases from V and 3 bases from J, with 9 bases in between. CDR3 length: 13 amino acids. In DNA form, the CDR3 reads TGTGCCTGGAGTGTAGCTCTTGACTACGAGCAGTACGTC. Translating gives CAWSVALDYEQYV.

This clonotype was recorded at least ten times. The chain uses TRBV3-1 and TRBJ2-5; unclear D gene. This CDR3 region has 14 residues. V was cut by 4 bases and J by 0 bases, with 9 bases left in between. Germline V CDR1 and CDR2: LGHDT, YNNKEL (reference sequence). The CDR3, as DNA: TGTGCCAGCAGCCTCGGAAGCAACCAAGAGACCCAGTACTTC. Translation: CASSLGSNQETQYF.

The rearrangement joins TRBV28 to TRBJ1-3, with D hard to call. The CDR3 consists of 15 residues. Trimming took 3 bases from V and 3 from J, leaving 12 bases between them. The germline CDR1 and CDR2 sequences are MDHEN and SYDVKM. This CDR3 is CASSLEALGGNTIYF. The CDR3 DNA follows: TGTGCCAGCAGTTTGGAGGCTCTCGGTGGAAACACCATATATTTT.

This clonotype has ten or more counts. The CDR3 DNA follows: TGTGCCAGCAGCCCCGGGACTTACCACACAGATACGCAGTATTTT. Translated: CASSPGTYHTDTQYF. The rearrangement links TRBV7-2 to TRBJ2-3, with D possibly matching TRBD2 (6 bases). There are 15 residues in the CDR3. V lost 5 bases and J lost 2, with 14 bases in between. CDR1 is SGHTA and CDR2 is FQGNSA in the germline V gene.

The chain has TRBV5-1 and TRBJ2-1, with TRBD2 matching 9 bases. Germline V gene data show CDR1 as SGHRS and CDR2 as YFSETQ. Trimming removed 0 bases from V and 0 bases from J; junction bases left unmatched: 4. The CDR3 consists of 17 residues. The CDR3 loop is CASSLALAGSSYNEQFF. DNA of the CDR3: TGCGCCAGCAGCTTGGCTCTAGCGGGAAGCTCCTACAATGAGCAGTTCTTC.

This chain joins TRBV3-1 and TRBJ2-1; D uncertain. The CDR3 runs to 11 residues. In germline, CDR1 is LGHDT, CDR2 YNNKEL (reference sequence). Trimming removed 3 bases at V and 6 bases at J, with 3 bases between. CDR3 in amino acids: CASSHPNEQFF. CDR3 bases: TGTGCCAGCAGCCACCCCAATGAGCAGTTCTTC.

This clonotype has more than one count but fewer than ten. The V and J genes are TRBV20-1 and TRBJ2-7, with 11 bases that match TRBD2. Germline V lookup: CDR1 DFQATT, CDR2 SNEGSKA (reference sequence). V lost 5 bases and J lost 7; bases outside the gene matches: 13. The CDR3 extends over 15 amino acids. CDR3: CSALGTSGTQEEQYF. CDR3 nucleotides: TGCAGTGCTCTCGGGACTAGCGGAACCCAGGAGGAGCAGTACTTC.

This clonotype occurred a few times. The V and J genes are TRBV2 and TRBJ1-4; D unresolved. There are 12 residues in the CDR3. The germline V gene has CDR1 SNHLY and CDR2 FYNNEI. The germline V and J ends were trimmed by 4 bases and 4 bases, with 4 bases remaining between them. The CDR3, as DNA: TGTGCCAGCAGTGTACTTAATGAAAAACTGTTTTTT. Protein product: CASSVLNEKLFF.

The chain links TRBV6-6 to TRBJ2-3, with D possibly being TRBD1 (6 bases). Trimming removed 2 bases from V and 4 bases from J, with 10 bases in between. The CDR3 length is 14 residues. The germline CDR1 and CDR2 sequences are MNHNY and SVGAGI (reference sequence). The CDR3 coding sequence is TGTGCCAGCAGTTACGGACAGTCCCCAGATACGCAGTATTTT. This translates into CASSYGQSPDTQYF.